This T cell receptor beta chain was captured in a study of Ad26.COV2.S vaccination and SARS-CoV-2 variants. Clones were read by immunoSEQ multiplex PCR, and TCRdb kept only the in-frame ones, dropping some. This sample has approximately 90,000 clones, with about four fifths found just once. A word on this clone: Its antigen is currently unknown.

Trimming removed 7 bases from V and 10 bases from J; junction bases left unmatched: 23. The CDR3 spans 18 residues. CDR1 SGHNT and CDR2 YENEEA come from the germline V gene. Study results and limitations: Measurements of TCR breadth and depth may have given underestimates of the total T cell responses.

This receptor was obtained from a human donor who had recovered from COVID-19. V is TRBV11-3 and J is TRBJ2-1; 9 nucleotides match TRBD2. The sample consisted of peripheral blood, taken after recovery from COVID-19. CDR3 bases: TGTGCCAGCACCCCCCGGGGGCTGCGGGAGGGCCTCTTCTGGGAGCAGTTCTTC. It specifies CASTPRGLREGLFWEQFF.